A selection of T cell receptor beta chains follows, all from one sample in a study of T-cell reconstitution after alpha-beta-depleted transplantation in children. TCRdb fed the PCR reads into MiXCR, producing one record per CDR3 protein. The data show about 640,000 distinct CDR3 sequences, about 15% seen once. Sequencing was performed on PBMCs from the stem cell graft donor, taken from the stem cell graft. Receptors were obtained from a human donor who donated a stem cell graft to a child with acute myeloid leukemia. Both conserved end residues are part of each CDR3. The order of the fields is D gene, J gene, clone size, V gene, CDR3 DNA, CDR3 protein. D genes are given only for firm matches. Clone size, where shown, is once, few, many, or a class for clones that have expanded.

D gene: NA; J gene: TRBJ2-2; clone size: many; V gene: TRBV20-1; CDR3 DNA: TGCAGTGCTAGAGAACCAGGGCGGATCGGGGAGCTGTTTTTT; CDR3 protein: CSAREPGRIGELFF
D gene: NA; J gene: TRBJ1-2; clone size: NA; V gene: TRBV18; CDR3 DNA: TGTGCCAGCTCACCCGGGGCCGGCTATGGCTACACCTTC; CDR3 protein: CASSPGAGYGYTF
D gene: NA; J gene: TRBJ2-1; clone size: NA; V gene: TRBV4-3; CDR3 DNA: TGCGCCAGCAGCCAAGAGCCCCAGGGAGGATACAATGAGCAGTTCTTC; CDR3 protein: CASSQEPQGGYNEQFF
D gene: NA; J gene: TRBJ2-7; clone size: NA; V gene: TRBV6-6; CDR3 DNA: TGTGCCAGCACCGAGGACATTTCCTACGAGCAGTACTTC; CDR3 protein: CASTEDISYEQYF
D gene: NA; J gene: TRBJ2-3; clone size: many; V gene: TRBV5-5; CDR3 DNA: TGTGCCAGCAGCTTCGAAGAGGGGAGGGATACGCAGTATTTT; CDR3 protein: CASSFEEGRDTQYF
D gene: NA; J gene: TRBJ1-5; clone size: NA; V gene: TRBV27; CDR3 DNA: TGTGCCAACAGTTTTTCCGGTTTTCCGAGCAATCAGCCCCAGCATTTT; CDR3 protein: CANSFSGFPSNQPQHF
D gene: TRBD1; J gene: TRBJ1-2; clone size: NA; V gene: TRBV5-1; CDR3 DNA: TGCGCCAGCAGCTTTTCTTCCAGGGGGCCTAACTATGGCTACACCTTC; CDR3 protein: CASSFSSRGPNYGYTF
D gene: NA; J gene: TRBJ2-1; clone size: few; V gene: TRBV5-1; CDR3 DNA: TGCGCCAGCAACACTGGGGATGGGGTCGGATACAATGAGCAGTTCTTC; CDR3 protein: CASNTGDGVGYNEQFF
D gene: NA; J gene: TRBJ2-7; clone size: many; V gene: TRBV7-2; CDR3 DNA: TGTGCCAGCAGCCCCCGATATCACGAGCAGTACTTC; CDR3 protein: CASSPRYHEQYF
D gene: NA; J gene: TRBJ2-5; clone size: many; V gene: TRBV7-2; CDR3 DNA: TGTGCCAGCAGCTCCCGCGGCTCGTACGCAGCACAAGAGACCCAGTACTTC; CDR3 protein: CASSSRGSYAAQETQYF
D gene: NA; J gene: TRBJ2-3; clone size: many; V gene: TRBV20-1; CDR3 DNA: TGCAGTGCTGGTTTTGCCGCAGATACGCAGTATTTT; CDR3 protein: CSAGFAADTQYF
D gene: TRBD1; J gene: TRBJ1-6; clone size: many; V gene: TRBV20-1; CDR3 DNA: TGCAGTGCTAGCTCAACAGGGGGCAGTTCACCCCTCCACTTT; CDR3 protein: CSASSTGGSSPLHF
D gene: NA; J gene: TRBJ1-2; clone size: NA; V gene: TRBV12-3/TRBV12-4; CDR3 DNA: TGTGACAGCAGTTTAGGGCCGGGACTTAACTATGGCTACACCTTC; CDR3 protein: CDSSLGPGLNYGYTF
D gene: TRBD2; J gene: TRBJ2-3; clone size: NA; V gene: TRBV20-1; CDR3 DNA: TGCAGTGCGTCGCCTAGCGGGAGAATCACAGATACGCAGTATTTT; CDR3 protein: CSASPSGRITDTQYF
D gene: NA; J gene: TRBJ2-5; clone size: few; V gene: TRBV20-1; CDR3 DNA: TGCAGTGCTAGTTTAGAAGAGACCCAGTACTTC; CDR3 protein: CSASLEETQYF
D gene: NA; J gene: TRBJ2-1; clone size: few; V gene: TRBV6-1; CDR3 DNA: TGTGCCAGCAGTACGGGTCTAACCTACAATGAGCAGTTCTTC; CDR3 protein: CASSTGLTYNEQFF
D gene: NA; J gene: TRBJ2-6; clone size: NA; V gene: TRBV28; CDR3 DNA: TGTGCCAGCAGTTTACTCCGGGGCTCTGGGGCCAACGTCCTGACTTTC; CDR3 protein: CASSLLRGSGANVLTF
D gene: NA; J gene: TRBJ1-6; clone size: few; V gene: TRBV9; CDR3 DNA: TGTGCCAGCAGCGTAGGGGAGTCACCCCTCCACTTT; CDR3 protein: CASSVGESPLHF
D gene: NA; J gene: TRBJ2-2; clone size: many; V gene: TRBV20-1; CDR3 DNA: TGCAGTGCTAAGGGACTCTCCAACACCGGGGAGCTGTTTTTT; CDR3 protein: CSAKGLSNTGELFF
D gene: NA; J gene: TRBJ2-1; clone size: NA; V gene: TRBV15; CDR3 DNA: TGTGCCACCAGCAGAGCTACCAATGTTCGGGATGAGCAGTTCTTC; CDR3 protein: CATSRATNVRDEQFF
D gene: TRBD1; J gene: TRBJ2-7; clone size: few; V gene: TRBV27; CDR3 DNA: TGTGCCAGCAGTGATGGGACAGGGCAGTACTTC; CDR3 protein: CASSDGTGQYF
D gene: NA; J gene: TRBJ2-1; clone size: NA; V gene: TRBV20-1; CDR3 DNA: TGCAGTGCTAGAGGAGGGAAGCGAAGTTATCCCTACAATGAGCAGTTCTTC; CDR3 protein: CSARGGKRSYPYNEQFF
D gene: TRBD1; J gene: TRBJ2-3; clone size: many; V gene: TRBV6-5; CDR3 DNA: TGTGCCAGCAGTTTAGGGGACAGGGGCACAGATACGCAGTATTTT; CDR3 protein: CASSLGDRGTDTQYF
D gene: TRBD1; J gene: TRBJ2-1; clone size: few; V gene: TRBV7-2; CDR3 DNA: TGTGCCAGCAGCTTAGGAGGTGCGGGCAGGGGGCTCCATGAGCAGTTCTTC; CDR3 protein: CASSLGGAGRGLHEQFF
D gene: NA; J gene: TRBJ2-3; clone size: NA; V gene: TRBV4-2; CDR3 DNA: TGTGCCAGCAGCACTACCATAGCCGATACGCAGTATTTT; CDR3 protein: CASSTTIADTQYF
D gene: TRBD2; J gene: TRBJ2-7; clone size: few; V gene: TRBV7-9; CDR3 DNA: TGTGCCAGCAGCGACGGGACTAGAGGCTACGAGCAGTACTTC; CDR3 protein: CASSDGTRGYEQYF
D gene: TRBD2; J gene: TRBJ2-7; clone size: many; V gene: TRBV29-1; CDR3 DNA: TGCAGCGTTAACGGCCTAGGTAGCGGGGGGGCGCGGGAGCAGTACTTC; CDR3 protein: CSVNGLGSGGAREQYF
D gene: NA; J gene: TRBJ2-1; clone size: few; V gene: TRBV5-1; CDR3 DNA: TGCGCCAGCAGCGCAATACAGGTTTCCCCCTACAATGAGCAGTTCTTC; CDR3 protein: CASSAIQVSPYNEQFF
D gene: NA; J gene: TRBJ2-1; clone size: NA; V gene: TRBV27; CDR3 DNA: TGTGCCAGCAGTACCACTCGAGGGGGCTCCTACAATGAGCAGTTCTTC; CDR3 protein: CASSTTRGGSYNEQFF
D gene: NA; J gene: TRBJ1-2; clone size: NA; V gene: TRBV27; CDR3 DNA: TGTGCCAGCAGTTTATCAGGGTCCCACTATGGCTACACCTTC; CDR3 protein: CASSLSGSHYGYTF
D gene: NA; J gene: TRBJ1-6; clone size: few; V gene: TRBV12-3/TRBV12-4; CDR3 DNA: TGTGCCAGCACCCCGGATGGGGTACTCCTCCACTTT; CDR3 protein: CASTPDGVLLHF
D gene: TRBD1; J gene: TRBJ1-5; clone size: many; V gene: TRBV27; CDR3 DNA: TGTGCCAGCAGTGCATCACAGGGGTGGAATCAGCCCCAGCATTTT; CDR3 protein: CASSASQGWNQPQHF
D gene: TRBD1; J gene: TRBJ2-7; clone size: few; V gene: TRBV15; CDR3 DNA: TGTGCCACCAGCAGGACGGGACAGGGGAACCACGAGCAGTACTTC; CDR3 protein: CATSRTGQGNHEQYF
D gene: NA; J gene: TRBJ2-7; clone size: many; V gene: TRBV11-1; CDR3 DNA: TGTGCCAGCAGCTCACAAGGGGCGGCCTCCTACGAGCAGTACTTC; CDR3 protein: CASSSQGAASYEQYF
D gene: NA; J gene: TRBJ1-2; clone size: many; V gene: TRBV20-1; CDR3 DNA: TGCAGTGCTAGAGATTTAGGGAGGTTGGAAGACTCCTATGGCTACACCTTC; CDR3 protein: CSARDLGRLEDSYGYTF
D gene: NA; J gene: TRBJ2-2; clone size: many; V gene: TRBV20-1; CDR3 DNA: TGCAGTGCTAAACGGGGCGGGGAGCTGTTTTTT; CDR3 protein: CSAKRGGELFF
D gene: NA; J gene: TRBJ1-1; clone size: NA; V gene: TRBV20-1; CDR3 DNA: TGCAGTGCAACTCACGGGACCCTGGCCACTGAAGCTTTCTTT; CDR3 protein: CSATHGTLATEAFF
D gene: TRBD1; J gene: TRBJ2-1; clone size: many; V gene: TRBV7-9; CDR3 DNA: TGTGCCAGCAGCTCCGGAACAGGGGGGTCAGGCAATGAGCAGTTCTTC; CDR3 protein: CASSSGTGGSGNEQFF
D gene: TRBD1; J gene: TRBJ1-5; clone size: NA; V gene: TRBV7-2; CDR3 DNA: TGTGCCAGCAGCTTATGGGGCCAGGGGGTTAATCAGCCCCAGCATTTT; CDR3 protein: CASSLWGQGVNQPQHF
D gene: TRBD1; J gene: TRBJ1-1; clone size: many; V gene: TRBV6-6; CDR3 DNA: TGTGCCAGCACCTTTGGGACAGGGGCTGAAGCTTTCTTT; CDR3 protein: CASTFGTGAEAFF
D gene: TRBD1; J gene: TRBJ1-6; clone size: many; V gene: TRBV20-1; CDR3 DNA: TGCAGTGCTAGAGCCAAACAGGGGTCCCTCTCACCCCTCCACTTT; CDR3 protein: CSARAKQGSLSPLHF
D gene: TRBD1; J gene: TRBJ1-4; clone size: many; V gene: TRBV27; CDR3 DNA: TGTGCCAGCAGTTTGATGGGGACAGGGAATGAAAAACTGTTTTTT; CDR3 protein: CASSLMGTGNEKLFF